This passage covers 15 T cell receptor beta chains from one sample sequenced in a study of blood T cells in healthy people across ages (dated by TCRdb to between 2014 and 2016). Library prep was done by 5' RACE. Sequencing relied on an Illumina HiSeq 2500. A second PCR of about 6 to 11 cycles was run with a J-beta primer mix and a sample-barcoded 5' primer. The public reads were reanalyzed by TCRdb: fastp trimming at Q25, MiXCR alignment, in-frame beta chains only. Each CDR3 protein gets just one entry, which takes the most common genes and DNA from the rows behind it. The sample records 1.5 million to 2 million distinct CDR3 sequences, 28% of which are singletons. The top ten clones comprise 7.7% of the sample. The material sequenced was blood. The receptors come from a woman in her twenties or thirties in good health.

Comment on this clonotype: With a much larger clone just one base away, this may be a read error. This chain connects TRBV12-3 or TRBV12-4 to TRBJ2-5; either TRBD1 or TRBD2 may supply D (5 bases each). The CDR3 sequence is 12 residues long. CDR3: CAGRVEEWEQYF. DNA of the CDR3: TGTGCCGGCAGGGTCGAGGAATGGGAGCAGTACTTC.

The CDR3, as DNA: TGTGCCAGCAGCGCCGGGACTAGCGACACAGATACGCAGTATTTT. Translation: CASSAGTSDTDTQYF. This chain uses TRBV9 with TRBJ2-3; 10 positions match TRBD2. The CDR3 spans 15 residues. Germline V gene data show CDR1 as SGDLS and CDR2 as YYNGEE. Unmatched junction bases numbered 3, after V lost 3 bases and J lost 2 bases.

This chain joins TRBV29-1 and TRBJ2-5, with D possibly matching TRBD1 (6 bases). V lost 4 bases, J lost 5 bases, and 20 bases lay in between. The CDR3 has 15 amino acids. Germline lookup yields CDR1 SQVTM and CDR2 ANQGSEA. This CDR3 reads CSVAPDEQGLETQYF. The CDR3 DNA is TGCAGCGTTGCGCCAGATGAACAGGGTCTGGAGACCCAGTACTTC.

On this clonotype: At one end, the junction sequence differs from germline, possibly due to a read error. This chain's CDR3 is CASSLNGGPDTRYF. In DNA, the CDR3 is TGTGCCAGCAGCTTGAACGGGGGTCCAGATACGCGGTATTTT. V gene TRBV7-3 combines with J gene TRBJ2-3; tentatively, D is TRBD2 (6 bases). The CDR3 extends over 14 amino acids. CDR1 is SGHTA, CDR2 FQGTGA, per germline.

Remarks on this clonotype: One base away lies a much larger clone, so this may be a sequencing read error. The V and J genes are TRBV4-3 and TRBJ2-1; D might be TRBD2 (5 bases). The germline CDR1 and CDR2 sequences are LGHNA and YSLEER. This CDR3 region has 13 residues. V dropped 4 bases and J dropped 9 bases, with 13 bases sitting between them. Here the CDR3 DNA reads TGCGCCAGCAGCCGAGGAGGCGGGCGTGAGCAGTTCTTC. It specifies CASSRGGGREQFF.

The rearrangement links TRBV7-3 to TRBJ2-2; no clear D. The CDR3 contains 14 residues. The germline CDR1 and CDR2 sequences are SGHTA and FQGTGA. V lost 4 bases and J lost 2, with 8 bases in between. As DNA, the CDR3 is TGTGCCAGCAGCTCGCCGCTAAACACCGGGGAGCTGTTTTTT. It yields the protein CASSSPLNTGELFF.

This clonotype turned up a few times. The chain is built from TRBV5-6 and TRBJ1-5; 9 bases match TRBD1. This CDR3 is 14 amino acids long. Germline V gives CDR1 SGHDT, CDR2 YYEEEE. Germline trimming cut 5 bases from V and 4 bases from J; bases unmatched to any gene: 4. The CDR3 DNA reads as TGTGCCAGCAGACACGGGACAGGGAATCAGCCCCAGCATTTT. Its translation is CASRHGTGNQPQHF.

The table lists this clonotype with many counts. The CDR3 DNA is TGTGCCAGCAGGGACCCGGGGGACACAGATACGCAGTATTTT. Translation gives CASRDPGDTDTQYF. The chain joins TRBV28 to TRBJ2-3, with a possible D match to TRBD2 (6 bases). Per the germline V gene, CDR1 is MDHEN and CDR2 is SYDVKM. This CDR3 has 14 amino acids. V dropped 6 bases and J dropped 2 bases, with 12 bases sitting between them.

This CDR3 is CASTTSVGDNEQFF. The CDR3 region has the DNA TGTGCCAGCACAACTAGCGTAGGGGACAATGAGCAGTTCTTC. The chain recombines TRBV18 with TRBJ2-1; 7 positions match TRBD2. After removal of 8 bases from V and 5 bases from J, the junction contained 9 bases not matched to a gene. The V gene's germline CDR1 is KGHSH and CDR2 LQKENI. This CDR3 is built from 14 residues.

This clonotype was recorded a few times. J is TRBJ2-7 and V is TRBV27; 7 nucleotides line up with TRBD1. The V gene end was trimmed by 5 bases and the J gene end by 5 bases; junction bases not matched to a gene: 21. The CDR3 has 18 residues. Per the germline V gene, CDR1 is MNHEY and CDR2 is SMNVEV (reference sequence). The CDR3 protein is CASSRTGRRGLLLDEQYF. The DNA of the CDR3 is TGTGCCAGCAGTAGGACAGGAAGAAGGGGGCTTTTGTTGGACGAGCAGTACTTC.

The chain recombines TRBV20-1 with TRBJ2-1, with TRBD2 as a possible D gene (6 bases). From germline, CDR1 is DFQATT and CDR2 SNEGSKA (reference sequence). CDR3 size: 17 residues. With 0 bases removed from V and 0 bases from J, the gap between germline ends came to 15 bases. CDR3 loop: CSARDLGGTSSYNEQFF. CDR3 nucleotides: TGCAGTGCTAGAGATTTAGGCGGGACGAGCTCCTACAATGAGCAGTTCTTC.

The chain couples TRBV2 to TRBJ2-3, with D possibly TRBD1 on 5 matching bases. Trimming took off 3 bases at V and 9 bases at J, with 13 bases between the two ends. The V gene's germline CDR1 is SNHLY and CDR2 FYNNEI. The CDR3 runs 13 residues. CDR3 DNA sequence: TGTGCCAGCAGTGAGGGGCTTGCAGTCACGCAGTATTTT. This encodes CASSEGLAVTQYF.

This chain joins TRBV5-5 and TRBJ2-5; 7 bases line up with TRBD2. The V segment lost 4 bases and the J segment 4 bases; nucleotides outside the gene matches: 13. The CDR3 sequence is 16 residues long. The V gene's germline CDR1 is SGHKS and CDR2 YYEKEE (reference sequence). The CDR3 spells CASSGGGSYYGETQYF. CDR3 DNA: TGTGCCAGCAGCGGGGGGGGGTCTTACTATGGAGAGACCCAGTACTTC.

V gene TRBV7-2 combines with J gene TRBJ2-4, with no clear D. The J call is doubtful: the DNA matches TRBJ2-7 better. Germline assignment: CDR1 SGHTA and CDR2 FQGNSA. The CDR3 contains 13 residues. CDR3 DNA sequence: TGTGCCAGCAGCTTAGCGTTTCGGGACGAGCAGTACTTC. Translated: CASSLAFRDEQYF.

In its sample, this clonotype was seen many times. J is TRBJ2-7 and V is TRBV11-2; TRBD2 agrees at 8 bases. The CDR3 has 14 amino acids. Germline CDR1 is SGHAT and CDR2 is FQNNGV. The trim removed 3 bases at V and 4 bases at J, leaving 5 bases unmatched. CDR3 DNA: TGTGCCAGCAGCTTGAGCGGGAGTCTGTACGAGCAGTACTTC. It yields the protein CASSLSGSLYEQYF.